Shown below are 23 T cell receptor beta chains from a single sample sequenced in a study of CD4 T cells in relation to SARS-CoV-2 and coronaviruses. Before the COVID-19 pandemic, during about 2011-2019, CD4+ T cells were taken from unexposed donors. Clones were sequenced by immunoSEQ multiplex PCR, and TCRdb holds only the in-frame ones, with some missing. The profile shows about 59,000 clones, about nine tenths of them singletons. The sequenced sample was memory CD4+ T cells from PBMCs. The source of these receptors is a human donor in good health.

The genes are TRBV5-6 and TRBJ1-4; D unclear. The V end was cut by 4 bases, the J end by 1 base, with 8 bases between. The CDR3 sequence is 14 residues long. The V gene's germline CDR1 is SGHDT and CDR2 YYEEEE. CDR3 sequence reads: CASSHWQTNEKLFF. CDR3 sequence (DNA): TGTGCCAGCAGCCACTGGCAAACTAATGAAAAACTGTTTTTT.

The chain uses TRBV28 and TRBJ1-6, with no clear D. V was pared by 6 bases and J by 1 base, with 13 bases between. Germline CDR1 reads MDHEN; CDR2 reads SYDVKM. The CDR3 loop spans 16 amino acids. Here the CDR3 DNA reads TGTGCCAGCAGGGAAGGGTTCGGATCCTATAATTCACCCCTCCACTTT. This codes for CASREGFGSYNSPLHF.

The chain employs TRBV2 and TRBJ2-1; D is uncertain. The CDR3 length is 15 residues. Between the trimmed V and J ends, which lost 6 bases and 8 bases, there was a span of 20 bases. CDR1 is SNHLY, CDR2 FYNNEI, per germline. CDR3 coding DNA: TGTGCCAGCAGCGGAAACGTGCTGTCGCCCCATGAGCAGTTCTTC. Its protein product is CASSGNVLSPHEQFF.

For the CDR3, the DNA is TGTGCCAGCAGTACCGGACAGGGGCTGGGGTATGGCTACACCTTC. Its translation is CASSTGQGLGYGYTF. The rearrangement joins TRBV6-5 to TRBJ1-2; 9 bases match TRBD1. There are 15 residues in the CDR3. With 5 bases clipped from V and 5 bases from J, the junction kept 9 bases outside the gene matches. Germline lookup yields CDR1 MNHEY and CDR2 SVGAGI.

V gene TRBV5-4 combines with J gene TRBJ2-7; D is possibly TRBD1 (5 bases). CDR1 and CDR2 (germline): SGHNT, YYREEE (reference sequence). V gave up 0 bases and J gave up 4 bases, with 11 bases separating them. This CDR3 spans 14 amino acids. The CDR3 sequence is CASSLVGAEYEQYF. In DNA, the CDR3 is TGTGCCAGCAGCTTGGTAGGGGCCGAATACGAGCAGTACTTC.

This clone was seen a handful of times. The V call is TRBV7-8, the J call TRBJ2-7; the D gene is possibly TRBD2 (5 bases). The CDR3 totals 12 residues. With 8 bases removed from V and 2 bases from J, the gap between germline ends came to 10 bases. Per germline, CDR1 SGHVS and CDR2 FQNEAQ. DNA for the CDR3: TGTGCCAGCGGGAGCGGAACCTACGAGCAGTACTTC. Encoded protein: CASGSGTYEQYF. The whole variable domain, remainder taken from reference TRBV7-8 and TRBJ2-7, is GAGVSQSPRYKVAKRGQDVALRCDPISGHVSLFWYQQALGQGPEFLTYFQNEAQLDKSGLPSDRFFAERPEGSVSTLKIQRTQQEDSAVYLCASGSGTYEQYFGPGTRLTVT.

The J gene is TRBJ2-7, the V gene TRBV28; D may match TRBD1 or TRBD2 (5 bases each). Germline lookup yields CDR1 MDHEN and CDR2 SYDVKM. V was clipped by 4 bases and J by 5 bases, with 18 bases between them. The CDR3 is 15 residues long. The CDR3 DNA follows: TGTGCCAGCAGTTCGACGGGACGGGTGGGTAACGAGCAGTACTTC. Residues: CASSSTGRVGNEQYF.

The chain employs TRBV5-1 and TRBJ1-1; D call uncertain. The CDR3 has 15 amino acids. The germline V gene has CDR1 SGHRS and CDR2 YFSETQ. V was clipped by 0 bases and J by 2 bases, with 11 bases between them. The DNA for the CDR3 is TGCGCCAGCAGCTTGGCGGGCAGGCTAAACACTGAAGCTTTCTTT. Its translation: CASSLAGRLNTEAFF.

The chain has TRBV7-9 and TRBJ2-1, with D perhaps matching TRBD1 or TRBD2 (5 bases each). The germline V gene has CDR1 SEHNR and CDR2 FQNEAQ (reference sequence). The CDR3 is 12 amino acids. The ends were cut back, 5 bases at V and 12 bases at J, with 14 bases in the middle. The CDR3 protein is CASSVGTPVQFF. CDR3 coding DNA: TGTGCCAGCAGCGTCGGGACCCCCGTGCAGTTCTTC.

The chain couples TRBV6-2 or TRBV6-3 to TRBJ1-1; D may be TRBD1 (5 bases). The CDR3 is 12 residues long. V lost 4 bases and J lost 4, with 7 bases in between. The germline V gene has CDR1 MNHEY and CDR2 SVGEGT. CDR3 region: CASSFRATEAFF. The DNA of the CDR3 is TGTGCCAGCAGTTTCAGGGCCACTGAAGCTTTCTTT.

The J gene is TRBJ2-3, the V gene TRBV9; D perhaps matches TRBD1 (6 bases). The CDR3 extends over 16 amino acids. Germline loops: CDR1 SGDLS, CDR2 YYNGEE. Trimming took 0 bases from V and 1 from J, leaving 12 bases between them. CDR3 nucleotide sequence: TGTGCCAGCAGCGTAGGACACACAGGGCGCACAGATACGCAGTATTTT. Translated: CASSVGHTGRTDTQYF.

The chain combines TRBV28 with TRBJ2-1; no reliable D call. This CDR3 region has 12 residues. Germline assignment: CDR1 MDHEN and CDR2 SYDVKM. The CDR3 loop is CASSWWGNEQFF. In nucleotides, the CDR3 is TGTGCATCGTCCTGGTGGGGCAATGAGCAGTTCTTC.

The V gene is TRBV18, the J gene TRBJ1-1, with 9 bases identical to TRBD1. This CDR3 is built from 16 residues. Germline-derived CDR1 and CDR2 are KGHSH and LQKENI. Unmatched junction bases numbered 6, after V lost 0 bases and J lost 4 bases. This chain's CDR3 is CASSPPQGARSTEAFF. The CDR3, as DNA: TGTGCCAGCTCACCACCACAGGGGGCGAGATCCACTGAAGCTTTCTTT. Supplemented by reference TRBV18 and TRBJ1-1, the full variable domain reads NAGVMQNPRHLVRRRGQEARLRCSPMKGHSHVYWYRQLPEEGLKFMVYLQKENIIDESGMPKERFSAEFPKEGPSILRIQQVVRGDSAAYFCASSPPQGARSTEAFFGQGTRLTVV.

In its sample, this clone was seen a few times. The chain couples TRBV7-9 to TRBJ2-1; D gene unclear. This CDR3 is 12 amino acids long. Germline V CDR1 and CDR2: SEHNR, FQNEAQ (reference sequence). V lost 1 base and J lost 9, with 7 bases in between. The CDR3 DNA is TGTGCCAGCAGCTTAGAGAGATCTGAGCAGTTCTTC. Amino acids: CASSLERSEQFF.

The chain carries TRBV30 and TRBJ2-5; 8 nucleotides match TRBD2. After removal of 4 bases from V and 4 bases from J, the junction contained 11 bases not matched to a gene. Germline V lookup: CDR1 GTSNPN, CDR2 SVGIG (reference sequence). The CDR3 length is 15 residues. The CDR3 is CAWTRGLASGETQYF. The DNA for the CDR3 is TGTGCCTGGACCCGAGGACTAGCTAGTGGAGAGACCCAGTACTTC.

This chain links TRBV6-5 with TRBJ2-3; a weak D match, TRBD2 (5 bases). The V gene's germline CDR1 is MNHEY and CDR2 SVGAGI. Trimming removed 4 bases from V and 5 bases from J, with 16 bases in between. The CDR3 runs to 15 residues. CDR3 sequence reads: CASSSAGPEEDTQYF. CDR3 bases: TGTGCCAGCAGTTCGGCGGGTCCGGAGGAAGATACGCAGTATTTT.

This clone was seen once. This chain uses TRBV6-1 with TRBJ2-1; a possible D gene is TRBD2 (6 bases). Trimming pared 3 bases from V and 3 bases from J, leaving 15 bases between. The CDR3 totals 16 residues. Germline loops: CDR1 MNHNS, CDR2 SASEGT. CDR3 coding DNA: TGTGCCAGCAGTGAGTTTGGCGGGACGGGCTACAATGAGCAGTTCTTC. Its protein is CASSEFGGTGYNEQFF.

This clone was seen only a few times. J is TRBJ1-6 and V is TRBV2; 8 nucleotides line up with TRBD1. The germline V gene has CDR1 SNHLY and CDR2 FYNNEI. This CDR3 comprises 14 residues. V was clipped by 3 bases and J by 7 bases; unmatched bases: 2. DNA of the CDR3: TGTGCCAGCAGTGAGGACAGGGTCAATTCACCCCTCCACTTT. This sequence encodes CASSEDRVNSPLHF.

The CDR3 DNA is TGTGCCAGCAGCTCGGACCGGCAGCCCCAGCATTTT. It specifies CASSSDRQPQHF. The chain links TRBV11-3 to TRBJ1-5; D gene ambiguous. This CDR3 has 12 amino acids. Germline V gene data show CDR1 as SGHNT and CDR2 as YENEEA. The V end was cut by 4 bases, the J end by 7 bases, with 8 bases between.

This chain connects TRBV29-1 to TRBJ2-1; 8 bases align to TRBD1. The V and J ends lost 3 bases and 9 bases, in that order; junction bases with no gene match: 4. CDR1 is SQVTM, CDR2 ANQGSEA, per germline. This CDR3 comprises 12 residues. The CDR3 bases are TGCAGCGTTGAGCCAGGGGGCAGTGAGCAGTTCTTC. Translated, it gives CSVEPGGSEQFF.

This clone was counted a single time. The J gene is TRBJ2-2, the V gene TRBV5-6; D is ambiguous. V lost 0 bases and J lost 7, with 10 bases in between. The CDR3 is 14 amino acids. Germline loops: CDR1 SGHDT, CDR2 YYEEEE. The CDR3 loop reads CASSLDDGRGELFF. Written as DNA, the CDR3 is TGTGCCAGCAGCTTGGACGACGGCCGCGGGGAGCTGTTTTTT. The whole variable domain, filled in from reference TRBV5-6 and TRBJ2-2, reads DAGVTQSPTHLIKTRGQQVTLRCSPKSGHDTVSWYQQALGQGPQFIFQYYEEEERQRGNFPDRFSGHQFPNYSSELNVNALLLGDSALYLCASSLDDGRGELFFGEGSRLTVL.

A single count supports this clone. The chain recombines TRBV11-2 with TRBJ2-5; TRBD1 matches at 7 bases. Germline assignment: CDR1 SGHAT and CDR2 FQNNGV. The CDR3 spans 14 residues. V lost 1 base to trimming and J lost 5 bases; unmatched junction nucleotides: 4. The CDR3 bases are TGTGCCAGCAGCTTAGGGACAGGATTGGAGACCCAGTACTTC. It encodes CASSLGTGLETQYF.

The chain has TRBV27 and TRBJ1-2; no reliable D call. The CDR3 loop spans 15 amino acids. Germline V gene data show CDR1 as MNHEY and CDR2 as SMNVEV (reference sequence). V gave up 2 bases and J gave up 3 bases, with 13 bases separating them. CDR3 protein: CASSLTPPDHYGYTF. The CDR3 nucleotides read TGTGCCAGCAGTTTAACGCCCCCGGATCACTATGGCTACACCTTC.